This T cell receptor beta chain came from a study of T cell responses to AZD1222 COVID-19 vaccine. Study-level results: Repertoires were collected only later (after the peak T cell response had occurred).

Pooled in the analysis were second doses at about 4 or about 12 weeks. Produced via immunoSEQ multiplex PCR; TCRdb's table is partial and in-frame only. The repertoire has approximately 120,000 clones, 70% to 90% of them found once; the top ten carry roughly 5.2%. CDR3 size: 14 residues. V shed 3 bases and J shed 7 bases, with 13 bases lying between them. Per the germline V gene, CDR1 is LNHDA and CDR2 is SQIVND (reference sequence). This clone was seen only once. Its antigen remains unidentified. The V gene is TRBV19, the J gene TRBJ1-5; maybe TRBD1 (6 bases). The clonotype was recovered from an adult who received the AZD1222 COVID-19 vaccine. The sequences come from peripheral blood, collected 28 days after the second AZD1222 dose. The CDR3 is CASSIPGAQQPQHF. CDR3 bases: TGTGCCAGTAGTATTCCGGGGGCCCAACAGCCCCAGCATTTT.